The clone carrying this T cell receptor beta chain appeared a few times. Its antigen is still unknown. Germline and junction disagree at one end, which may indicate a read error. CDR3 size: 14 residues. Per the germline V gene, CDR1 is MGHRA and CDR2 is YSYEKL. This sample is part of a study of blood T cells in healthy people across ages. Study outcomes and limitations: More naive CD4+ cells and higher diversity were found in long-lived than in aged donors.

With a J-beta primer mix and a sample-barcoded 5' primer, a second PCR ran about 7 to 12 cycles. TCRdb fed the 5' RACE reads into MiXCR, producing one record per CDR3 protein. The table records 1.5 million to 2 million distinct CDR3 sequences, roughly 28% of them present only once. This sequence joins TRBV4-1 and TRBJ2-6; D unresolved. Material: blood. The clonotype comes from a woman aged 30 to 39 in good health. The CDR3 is CAGSQDSGANVLTF. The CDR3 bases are TGCGCCGGCAGCCAAGATTCTGGGGCCAACGTCCTGACTTTC.